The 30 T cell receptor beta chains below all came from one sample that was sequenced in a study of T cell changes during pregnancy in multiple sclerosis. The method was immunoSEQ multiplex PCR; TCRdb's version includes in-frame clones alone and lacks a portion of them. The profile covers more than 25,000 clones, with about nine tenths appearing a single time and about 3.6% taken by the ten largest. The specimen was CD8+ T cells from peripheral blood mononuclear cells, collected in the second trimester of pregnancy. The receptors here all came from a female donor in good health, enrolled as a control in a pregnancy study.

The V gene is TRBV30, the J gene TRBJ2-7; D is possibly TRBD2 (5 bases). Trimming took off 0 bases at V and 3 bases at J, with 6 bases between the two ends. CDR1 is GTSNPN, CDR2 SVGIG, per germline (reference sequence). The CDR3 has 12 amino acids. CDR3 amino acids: CAWSVGSYEQYF. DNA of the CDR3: TGTGCCTGGAGTGTAGGGAGCTACGAGCAGTACTTC.

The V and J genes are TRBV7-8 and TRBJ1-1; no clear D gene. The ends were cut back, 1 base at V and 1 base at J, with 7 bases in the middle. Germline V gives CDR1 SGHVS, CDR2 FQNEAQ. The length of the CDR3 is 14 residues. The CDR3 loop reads CASSLVRENTEAFF. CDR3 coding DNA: TGTGCCAGCAGCTTAGTGAGGGAGAACACTGAAGCTTTCTTT.

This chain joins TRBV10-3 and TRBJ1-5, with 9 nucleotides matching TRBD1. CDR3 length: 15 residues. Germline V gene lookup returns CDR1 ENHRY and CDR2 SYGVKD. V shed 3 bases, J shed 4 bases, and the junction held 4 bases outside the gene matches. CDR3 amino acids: CAISESGQGNQPQHF. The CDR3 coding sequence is TGTGCCATCAGTGAAAGCGGACAGGGGAATCAGCCCCAGCATTTT.

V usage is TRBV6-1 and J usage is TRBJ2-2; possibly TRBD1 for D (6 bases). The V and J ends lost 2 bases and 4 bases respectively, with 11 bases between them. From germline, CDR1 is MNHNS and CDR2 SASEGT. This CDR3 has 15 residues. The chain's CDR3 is CASSEIGQFTGELFF. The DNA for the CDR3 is TGTGCCAGCAGTGAAATCGGACAGTTCACCGGGGAGCTGTTTTTT.

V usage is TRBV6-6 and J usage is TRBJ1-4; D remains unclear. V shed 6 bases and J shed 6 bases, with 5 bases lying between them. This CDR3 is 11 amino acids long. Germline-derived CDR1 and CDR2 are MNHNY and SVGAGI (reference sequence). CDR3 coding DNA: TGTGCCAGCAGCAGGCATGAAAAACTGTTTTTT. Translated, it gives CASSRHEKLFF.

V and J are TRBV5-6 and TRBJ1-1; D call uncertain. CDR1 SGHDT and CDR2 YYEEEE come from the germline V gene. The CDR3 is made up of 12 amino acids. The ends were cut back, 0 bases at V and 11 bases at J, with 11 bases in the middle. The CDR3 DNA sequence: TGTGCCAGCAGCTTGGTCTCTGGAGGGGCTTTCTTT. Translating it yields CASSLVSGGAFF.

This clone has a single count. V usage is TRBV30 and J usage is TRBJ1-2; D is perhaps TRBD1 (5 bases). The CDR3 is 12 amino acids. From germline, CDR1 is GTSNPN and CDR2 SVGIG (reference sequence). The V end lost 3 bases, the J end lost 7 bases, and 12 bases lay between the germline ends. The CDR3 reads CAWSPSRGGYTF. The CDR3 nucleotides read TGTGCCTGGAGCCCCTCTAGGGGTGGCTACACCTTC.

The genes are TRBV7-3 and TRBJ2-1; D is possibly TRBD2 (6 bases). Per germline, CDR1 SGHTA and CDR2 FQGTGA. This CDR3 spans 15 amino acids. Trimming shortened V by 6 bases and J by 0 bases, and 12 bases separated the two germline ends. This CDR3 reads CASSWDLSSYNEQFF. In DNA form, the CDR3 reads TGTGCCAGCAGTTGGGACTTGAGCTCCTACAATGAGCAGTTCTTC.

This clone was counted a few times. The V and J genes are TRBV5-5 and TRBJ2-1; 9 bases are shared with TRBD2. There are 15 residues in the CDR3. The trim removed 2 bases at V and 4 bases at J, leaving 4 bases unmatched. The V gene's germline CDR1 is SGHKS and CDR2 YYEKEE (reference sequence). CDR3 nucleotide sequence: TGTGCCAGCAGCTTTAGCGGGGGAGTATACAATGAGCAGTTCTTC. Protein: CASSFSGGVYNEQFF.

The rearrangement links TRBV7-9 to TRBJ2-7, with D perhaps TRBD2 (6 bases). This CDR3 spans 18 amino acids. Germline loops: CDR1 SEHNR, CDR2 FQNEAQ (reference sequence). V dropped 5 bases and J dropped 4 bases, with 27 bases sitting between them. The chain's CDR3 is CASSNHPWEAHPLYEQYF. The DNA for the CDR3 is TGTGCCAGCAGCAACCACCCCTGGGAGGCCCATCCCCTATACGAGCAGTACTTC.

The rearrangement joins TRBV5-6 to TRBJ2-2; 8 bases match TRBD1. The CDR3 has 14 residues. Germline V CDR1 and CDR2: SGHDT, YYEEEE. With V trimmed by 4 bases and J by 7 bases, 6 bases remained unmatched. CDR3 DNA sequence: TGTGCCAGCAGCGGGGCAGGGGGCTACGGGGAGCTGTTTTTT. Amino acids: CASSGAGGYGELFF.

As DNA, the CDR3 is TGTGCCAGCGCCGAGACAGGGGGGTCACGCACAGATACGCAGTATTTT. Residues: CASAETGGSRTDTQYF. V usage is TRBV2 and J usage is TRBJ2-3; 9 bases fit TRBD1. V gave up 8 bases and J gave up 1 base; unmatched junction bases: 10. This CDR3 region has 16 residues. Germline CDR1 reads SNHLY; CDR2 reads FYNNEI.

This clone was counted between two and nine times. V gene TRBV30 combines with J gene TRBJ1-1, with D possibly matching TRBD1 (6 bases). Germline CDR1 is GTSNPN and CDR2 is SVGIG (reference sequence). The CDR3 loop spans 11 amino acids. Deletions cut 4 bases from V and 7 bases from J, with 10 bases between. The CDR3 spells CAWNRGGEAFF. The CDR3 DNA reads TGTGCCTGGAACCGAGGGGGTGAAGCTTTCTTT.

The CDR3 bases are TGTGCCAGTAGTAACAGGGGAGAAGGCACTGAAGCTTTCTTT. Translated: CASSNRGEGTEAFF. The J gene is TRBJ1-1, the V gene TRBV19; 7 bases match TRBD1. The CDR3 has 14 amino acids. Unmatched junction bases numbered 6, after V lost 4 bases and J lost 4 bases. The germline V gene encodes CDR1 LNHDA and CDR2 SQIVND (reference sequence). The full variable domain, completed using reference TRBV19 and TRBJ1-1, is DGGITQSPKYLFRKEGQNVTLSCEQNLNHDAMYWYRQDPGQGLRLIYYSQIVNDFQKGDIAEGYSVSREKKESFPLTVTSAQKNPTAFYLCASSNRGEGTEAFFGQGTRLTVV.

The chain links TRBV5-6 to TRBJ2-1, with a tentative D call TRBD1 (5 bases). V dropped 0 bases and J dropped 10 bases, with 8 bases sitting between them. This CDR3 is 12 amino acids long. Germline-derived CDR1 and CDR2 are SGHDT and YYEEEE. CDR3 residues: CASSLAGLEQFF. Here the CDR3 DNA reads TGTGCCAGCAGCTTGGCAGGGCTCGAGCAGTTCTTC.

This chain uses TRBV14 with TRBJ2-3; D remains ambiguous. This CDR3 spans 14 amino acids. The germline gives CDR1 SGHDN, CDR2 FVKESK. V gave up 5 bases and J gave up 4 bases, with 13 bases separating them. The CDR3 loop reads CASSEGPLADTQYF. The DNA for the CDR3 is TGTGCCAGCAGCGAAGGGCCCCTCGCAGATACGCAGTATTTT.

CDR3 sequence (DNA): TGTGCCAGCAGTTTATACCAGGAGGGGATCGCTTTCTTT. Translated, it gives CASSLYQEGIAFF. The rearrangement links TRBV27 to TRBJ1-1; D may be TRBD1 (5 bases). CDR1 is MNHEY and CDR2 is SMNVEV in the germline V gene (reference sequence). The V end lost 1 base, the J end lost 11 bases, and 14 bases lay between the germline ends. The CDR3 runs to 13 residues.

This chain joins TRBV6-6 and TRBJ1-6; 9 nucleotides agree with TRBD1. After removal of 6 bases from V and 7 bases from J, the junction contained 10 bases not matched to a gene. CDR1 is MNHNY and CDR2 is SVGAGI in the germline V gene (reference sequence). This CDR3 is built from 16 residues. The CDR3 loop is CASRDHRQGVNSPLHF. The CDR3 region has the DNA TGTGCCAGCAGGGACCATCGACAGGGGGTGAATTCACCCCTCCACTTT.

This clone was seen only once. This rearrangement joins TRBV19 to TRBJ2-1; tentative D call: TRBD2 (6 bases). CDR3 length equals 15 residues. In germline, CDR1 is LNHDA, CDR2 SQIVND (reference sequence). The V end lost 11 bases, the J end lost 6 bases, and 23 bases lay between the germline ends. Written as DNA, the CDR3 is TGTGCCTCCAGTAGTATAGTTGGGGGGTTCAATGAGCAGTTCTTC. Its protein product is CASSSIVGGFNEQFF.

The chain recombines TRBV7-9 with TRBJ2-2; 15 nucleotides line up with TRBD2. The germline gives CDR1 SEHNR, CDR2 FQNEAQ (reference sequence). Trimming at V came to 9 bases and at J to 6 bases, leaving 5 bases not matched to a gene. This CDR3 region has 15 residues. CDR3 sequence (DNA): TGTGCCAGTAAAGGACTAGCGGGGGGGTCCGGGGAGCTGTTTTTT. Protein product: CASKGLAGGSGELFF.

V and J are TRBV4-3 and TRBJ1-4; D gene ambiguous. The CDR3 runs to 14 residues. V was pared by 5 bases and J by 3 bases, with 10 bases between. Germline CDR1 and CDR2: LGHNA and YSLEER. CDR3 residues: CASSLVQANEKLFF. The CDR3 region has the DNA TGCGCCAGCAGCTTAGTGCAGGCTAATGAAAAACTGTTTTTT.

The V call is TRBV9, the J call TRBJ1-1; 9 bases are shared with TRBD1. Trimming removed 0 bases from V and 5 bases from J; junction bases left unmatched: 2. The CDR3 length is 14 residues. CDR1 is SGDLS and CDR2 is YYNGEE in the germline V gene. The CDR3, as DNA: TGTGCCAGCAGCGTAGGAGGGACAGGGACTGAAGCTTTCTTT. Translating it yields CASSVGGTGTEAFF.

CDR3 amino acids: CASSDSIQDSLNSGNTIYF. DNA of the CDR3: TGTGCCAGCAGCGATAGTATCCAGGACAGTCTTAACTCTGGAAACACCATATATTTT. The rearrangement uses TRBV9 and TRBJ1-3; maybe TRBD1 (6 bases). Between the trimmed V and J ends, which lost 3 bases and 0 bases, there was a span of 22 bases. From germline, CDR1 is SGDLS and CDR2 YYNGEE. This CDR3 comprises 19 residues.

The CDR3 sequence is CASSEVRGGPDTQYF. In nucleotides, the CDR3 is TGTGCCAGCAGTGAAGTGAGAGGGGGACCAGATACGCAGTATTTT. The J gene is TRBJ2-3, the V gene TRBV25-1; tentative D call: TRBD1 (6 bases). Trimming pared 2 bases from V and 4 bases from J, leaving 13 bases between. The length of the CDR3 is 15 residues. Germline CDR1 is MGHDK and CDR2 is SYGVNS.

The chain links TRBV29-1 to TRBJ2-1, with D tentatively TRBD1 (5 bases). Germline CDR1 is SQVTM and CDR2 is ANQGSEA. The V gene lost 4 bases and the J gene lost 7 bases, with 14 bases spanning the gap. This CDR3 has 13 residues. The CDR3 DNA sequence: TGCAGCGTTGGGGGCACAAGACCTAATGAGCAGTTCTTC. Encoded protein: CSVGGTRPNEQFF.

CDR3: CASSQEGRGWITEAFF. The CDR3 DNA follows: TGCGCCAGCAGCCAAGAAGGTCGGGGTTGGATCACTGAAGCTTTCTTT. The J gene is TRBJ1-1, the V gene TRBV4-1; the D is unclear. The CDR3 loop spans 16 amino acids. V was pared by 0 bases and J by 4 bases, with 15 bases between. Germline V gives CDR1 MGHRA, CDR2 YSYEKL.

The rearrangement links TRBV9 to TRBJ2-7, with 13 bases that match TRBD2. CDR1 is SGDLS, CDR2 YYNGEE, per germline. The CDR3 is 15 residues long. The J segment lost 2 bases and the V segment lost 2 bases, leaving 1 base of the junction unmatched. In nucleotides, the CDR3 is TGTGCCAGCAGCGTTGGGACTAGCGGGACCTACGAGCAGTACTTC. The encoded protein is CASSVGTSGTYEQYF.

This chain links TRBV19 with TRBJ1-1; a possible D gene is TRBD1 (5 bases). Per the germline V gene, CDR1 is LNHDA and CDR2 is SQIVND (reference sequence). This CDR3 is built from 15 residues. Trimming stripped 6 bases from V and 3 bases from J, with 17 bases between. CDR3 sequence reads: CASRASVRGHTEAFF. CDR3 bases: TGTGCCAGTAGGGCCTCCGTGCGGGGACACACTGAAGCTTTCTTT.

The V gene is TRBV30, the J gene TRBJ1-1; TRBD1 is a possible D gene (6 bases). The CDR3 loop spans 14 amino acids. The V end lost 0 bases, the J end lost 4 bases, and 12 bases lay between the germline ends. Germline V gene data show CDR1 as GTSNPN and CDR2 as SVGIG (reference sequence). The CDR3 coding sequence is TGTGCCTGGAGTGTACAAGGGGGGGTCACTGAAGCTTTCTTT. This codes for CAWSVQGGVTEAFF.

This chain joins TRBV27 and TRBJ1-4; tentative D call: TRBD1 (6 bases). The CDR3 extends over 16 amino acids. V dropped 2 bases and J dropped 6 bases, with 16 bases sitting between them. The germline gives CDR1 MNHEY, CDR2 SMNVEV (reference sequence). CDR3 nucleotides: TGTGCCAGCAGTTTACAGAGGGGGGGGATCGATGAAAAACTGTTTTTT. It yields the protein CASSLQRGGIDEKLFF. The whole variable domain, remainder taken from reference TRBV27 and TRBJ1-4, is EAQVTQNPRYLITVTGKKLTVTCSQNMNHEYMSWYRQDPGLGLRQIYYSMNVEVTDKGDVPEGYKVSRKEKRNFPLILESPSPNQTSLYFCASSLQRGGIDEKLFFGSGTQLSVL.